This section outlines one T cell receptor (beta chain) sequence together with its context. Its target is not known. This entry is derived from a study of T cell responses to AZD1222 COVID-19 vaccine. Overall study findings and caveats: Mapped onto spike, vaccine-associated CD4 TCRs spanned it and were dominant at 160-218 and 743-854. There were mostly white British donors and more females than males, and clonal diversity was possibly underestimated. Targeting of unmutated variant regions was reportedly seen in nearly half of spike-specific TCRs.

Germline-derived CDR1 and CDR2 are SGHTA and FQGNSA. This CDR3 region has 14 residues. Trimming cost V 5 bases and J 4 bases, with 13 bases left between them. Repertoires were generated with immunoSEQ multiplex PCR, while TCRdb's copy carries only in-frame clones and drops some. The sample includes about 100,000 clones, around 87% seen only once; the top ten take under 4.5%. V usage is TRBV7-2 and J usage is TRBJ2-3; D may be TRBD1 (6 bases). The sequence was collected from an adult in good health. The source was peripheral blood, collected on day 0 of MenACWY control vaccination. The CDR3 loop is CASSQLQGSDTQYF. The CDR3 DNA is TGTGCCAGCAGCCAACTTCAGGGGTCAGATACGCAGTATTTT.